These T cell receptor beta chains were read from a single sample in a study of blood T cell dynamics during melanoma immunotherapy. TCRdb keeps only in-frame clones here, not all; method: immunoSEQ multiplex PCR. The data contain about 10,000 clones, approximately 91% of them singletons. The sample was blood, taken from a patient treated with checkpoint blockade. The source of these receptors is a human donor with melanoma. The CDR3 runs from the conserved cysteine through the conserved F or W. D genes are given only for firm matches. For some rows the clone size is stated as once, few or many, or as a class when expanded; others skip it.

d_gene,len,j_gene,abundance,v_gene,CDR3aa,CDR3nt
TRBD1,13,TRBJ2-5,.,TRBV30,CAWETGGGETQYF,TGTGCCTGGGAAACAGGGGGCGGAGAGACCCAGTACTTC
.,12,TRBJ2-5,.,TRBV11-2,CASSPLQGAQYF,TGTGCCAGCAGCCCCCTCCAAGGGGCCCAGTACTTC
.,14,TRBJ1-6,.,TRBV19,CASRNTANRSPLHF,TGTGCCAGTCGAAATACAGCGAACCGATCACCCCTCCACTTT
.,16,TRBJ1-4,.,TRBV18,CASSPPEGRANEKLFF,TGTGCCAGCTCACCACCTGAAGGGAGGGCTAATGAAAAACTGTTTTTT
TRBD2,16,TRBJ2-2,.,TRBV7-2,CASSLGRGARTGELFF,TGTGCCAGCAGCTTAGGGCGGGGGGCGAGGACCGGGGAGCTGTTTTTT
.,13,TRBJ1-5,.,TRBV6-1,CASSSTGNQPQHF,TGTGCCAGCAGTTCGACAGGTAATCAGCCCCAGCATTTT
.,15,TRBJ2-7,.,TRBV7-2,CASSSAGPKRYEQYF,TGTGCCAGCAGCTCGGCAGGGCCTAAACGCTACGAGCAGTACTTC
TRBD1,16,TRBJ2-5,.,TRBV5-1,CASSTTLTGGGETQYF,TGCGCCAGCAGCACCACCCTAACAGGGGGAGGAGAGACCCAGTACTTC
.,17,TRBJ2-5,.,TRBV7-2,CASSSPGGSGVGETQYF,TGTGCCAGCAGCTCGCCCGGGGGGTCAGGGGTGGGAGAGACCCAGTACTTC
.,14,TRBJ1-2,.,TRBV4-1,CASSQDALSGGYTF,TGCGCCAGCAGCCAAGATGCACTCTCTGGGGGCTACACCTTC
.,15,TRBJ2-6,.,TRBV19,CAGFTGEDGANVLTF,TGTGCCGGTTTTACAGGGGAGGATGGGGCCAACGTCCTGACTTTC
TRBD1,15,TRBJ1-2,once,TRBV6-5,CASSYRGQGVYGYTF,TGTGCCAGCAGTTACAGGGGACAGGGTGTCTATGGCTACACCTTC
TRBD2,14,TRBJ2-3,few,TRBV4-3,CASSPGGRGDTQYF,TGCGCCAGCAGCCCGGGAGGGCGGGGAGATACGCAGTATTTT
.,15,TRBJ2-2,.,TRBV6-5,CASSSLGAKAGELFF,TGTGCCAGCAGTTCGCTCGGGGCGAAGGCAGGGGAGCTGTTTTTT
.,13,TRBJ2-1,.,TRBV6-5,CASEEQWGNEQFF,TGTGCCAGCGAGGAACAGTGGGGTAATGAGCAGTTCTTC
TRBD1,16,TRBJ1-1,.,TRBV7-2,CASRQGQGFGGTEAFF,TGTGCCAGCAGGCAGGGACAGGGGTTCGGAGGCACTGAAGCTTTCTTT
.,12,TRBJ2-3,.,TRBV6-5,CASSPDADTQYF,TGTGCCAGCAGCCCGGATGCAGATACGCAGTATTTT
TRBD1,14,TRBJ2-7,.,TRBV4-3,CASGVRTGYHEQYF,TGCGCCAGCGGGGTCCGGACAGGGTACCACGAGCAGTACTTC
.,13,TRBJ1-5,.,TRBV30,CAWSSDSNQPQHF,TGTGCCTGGAGTAGTGATAGCAATCAGCCCCAGCATTTT
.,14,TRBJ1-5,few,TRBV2,CASMAGWINQPQHF,TGTGCCAGCATGGCAGGGTGGATCAATCAGCCCCAGCATTTT
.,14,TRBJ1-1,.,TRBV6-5,CASSQQGSWTEAFF,TGTGCCAGCAGTCAACAGGGTTCATGGACTGAAGCTTTCTTT
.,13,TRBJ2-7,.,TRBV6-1,CASSGRDGTEQYF,TGTGCCAGCAGTGGAAGGGACGGAACCGAGCAGTACTTC
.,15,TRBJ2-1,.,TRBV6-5,CASSRRTPPYNEQFF,TGTGCCAGCAGCCGACGGACTCCACCCTACAATGAGCAGTTCTTC
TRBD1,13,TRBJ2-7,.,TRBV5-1,CASSWDRGSEQYF,TGCGCCAGCAGCTGGGACAGGGGGAGTGAGCAGTACTTC
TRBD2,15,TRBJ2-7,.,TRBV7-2,CASSLGTSGSYEQYF,TGTGCCAGCAGCTTAGGAACTAGCGGCTCCTACGAGCAGTACTTC
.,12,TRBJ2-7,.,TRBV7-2,CASSRQSYEQYF,TGTGCCAGCAGCCGTCAATCCTACGAGCAGTACTTC
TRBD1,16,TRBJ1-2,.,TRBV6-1,CASSELGTGSFYGYTF,TGTGCCAGCAGTGAACTCGGGACAGGGTCGTTCTATGGCTACACCTTC
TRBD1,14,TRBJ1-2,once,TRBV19,CASSNDRGGGGYTF,TGTGCCAGTAGCAATGACAGGGGAGGAGGTGGCTACACCTTC
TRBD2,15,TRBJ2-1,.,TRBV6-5,CASSRLAGGPREQFF,TGTGCCAGCAGCCGACTAGCGGGGGGGCCAAGGGAGCAGTTCTTC
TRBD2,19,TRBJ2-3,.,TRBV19,CASSAPFGTSGEDTDTQYF,TGTGCCAGTAGTGCCCCTTTTGGGACTAGCGGGGAAGACACAGATACGCAGTATTTT
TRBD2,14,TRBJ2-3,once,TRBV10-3,CAIRETSGKDTQYF,TGTGCCATCAGGGAGACTAGCGGGAAAGATACGCAGTATTTT
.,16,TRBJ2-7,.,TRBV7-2,CASSSSLIAVSYEQYF,TGTGCCAGCAGCTCCAGCTTAATAGCGGTCTCCTACGAGCAGTACTTC
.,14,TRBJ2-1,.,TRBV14,CASRGLGAQGEQFF,TGTGCCAGCAGAGGTTTGGGGGCCCAAGGGGAGCAGTTCTTC
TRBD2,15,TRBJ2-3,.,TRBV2,CASRGGLAGIDTQYF,TGTGCCAGCAGAGGGGGACTAGCGGGGATAGATACGCAGTATTTT
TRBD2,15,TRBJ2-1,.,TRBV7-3,CASSSLAGANNEQFF,TGTGCCAGCAGCTCGCTAGCGGGGGCCAACAATGAGCAGTTCTTC
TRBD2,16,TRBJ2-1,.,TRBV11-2,CASSGDFGLVFYEQFF,TGTGCCAGCAGCGGAGACTTCGGACTAGTCTTTTATGAGCAGTTCTTC
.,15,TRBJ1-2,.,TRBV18,CASSPRDLAAYGYTF,TGTGCCAGCTCACCCCGGGACCTAGCCGCCTATGGCTACACCTTC
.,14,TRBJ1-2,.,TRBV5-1,CASSSTAFNYGYTF,TGCGCCAGCAGCTCCACAGCATTTAACTATGGCTACACCTTC
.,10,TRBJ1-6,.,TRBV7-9,CAGGGDPLHF,TGTGCAGGGGGAGGCGATCCCCTCCACTTT
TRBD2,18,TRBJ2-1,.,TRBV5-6,CASSLRLLGTSGGNEQFF,TGTGCCAGCAGCTTGCGACTATTAGGGACTAGCGGGGGAAATGAGCAGTTCTTC
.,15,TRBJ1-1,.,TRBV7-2,CASSLVTGTDTEAFF,TGTGCCAGCAGCTTAGTCACGGGGACGGACACTGAAGCTTTCTTT
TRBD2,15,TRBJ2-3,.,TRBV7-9,CASSLSYGGEDTQYF,TGTGCCAGCAGCTTAAGTTACGGGGGGGAAGATACGCAGTATTTT
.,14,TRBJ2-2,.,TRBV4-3,CASSLGGAVGELFF,TGCGCCAGCAGCCTAGGGGGAGCGGTCGGGGAGCTGTTTTTT
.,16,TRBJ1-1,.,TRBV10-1,CASSLTPQERNTEAFF,TGCGCCAGCAGCCTTACCCCACAGGAAAGGAACACTGAAGCTTTCTTT